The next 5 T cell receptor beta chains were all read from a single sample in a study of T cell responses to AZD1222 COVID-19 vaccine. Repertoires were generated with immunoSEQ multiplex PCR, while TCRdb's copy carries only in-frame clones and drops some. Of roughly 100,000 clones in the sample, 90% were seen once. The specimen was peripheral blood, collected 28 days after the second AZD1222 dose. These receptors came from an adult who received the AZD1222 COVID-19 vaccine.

CDR3 region: CASSLEPGLLVEQYF. The CDR3 DNA is TGTGCCAGCAGCTTGGAGCCGGGGCTTCTCGTCGAGCAGTACTTC. The chain links TRBV5-5 to TRBJ2-7, with D perhaps matching TRBD1 or TRBD2 (5 bases each). V was pared by 0 bases and J by 6 bases, with 16 bases between. Germline CDR1 is SGHKS and CDR2 is YYEKEE (reference sequence). The CDR3 extends over 15 amino acids.

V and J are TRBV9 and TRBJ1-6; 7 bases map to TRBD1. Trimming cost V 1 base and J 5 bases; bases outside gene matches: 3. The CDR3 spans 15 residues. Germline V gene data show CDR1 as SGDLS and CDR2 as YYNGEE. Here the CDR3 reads CASSVSGTDNSPLHF. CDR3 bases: TGTGCCAGCAGCGTAAGCGGGACAGATAATTCACCCCTCCACTTT.

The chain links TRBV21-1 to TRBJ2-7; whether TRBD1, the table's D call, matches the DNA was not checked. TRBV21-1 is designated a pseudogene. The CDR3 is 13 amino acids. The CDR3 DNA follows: TGTGCCAGCAGCACGGCCAGGAGACAGGGGGGGAACTTC. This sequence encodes CASSTARRQGGNF.

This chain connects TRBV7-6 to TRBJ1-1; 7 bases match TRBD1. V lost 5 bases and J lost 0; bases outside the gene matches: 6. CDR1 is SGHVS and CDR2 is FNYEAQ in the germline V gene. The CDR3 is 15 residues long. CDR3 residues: CASSVRGGMNTEAFF. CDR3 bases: TGTGCCAGCAGCGTCAGGGGGGGTATGAACACTGAAGCTTTCTTT.

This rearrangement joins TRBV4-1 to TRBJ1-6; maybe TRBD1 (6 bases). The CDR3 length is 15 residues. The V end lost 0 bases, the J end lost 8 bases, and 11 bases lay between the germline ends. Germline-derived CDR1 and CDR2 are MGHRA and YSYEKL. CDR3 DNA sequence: TGCGCCAGCAGCCAAGACGGGGCAGGGGATTCACCCCTCCACTTT. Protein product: CASSQDGAGDSPLHF.